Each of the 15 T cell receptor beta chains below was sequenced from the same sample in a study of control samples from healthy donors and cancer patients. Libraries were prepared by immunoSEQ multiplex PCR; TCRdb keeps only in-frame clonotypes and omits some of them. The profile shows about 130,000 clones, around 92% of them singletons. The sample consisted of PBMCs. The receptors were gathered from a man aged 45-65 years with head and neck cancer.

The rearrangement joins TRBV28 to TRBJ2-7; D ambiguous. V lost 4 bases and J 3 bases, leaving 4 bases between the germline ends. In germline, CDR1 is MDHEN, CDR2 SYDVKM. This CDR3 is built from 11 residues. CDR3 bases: TGTGCCAGCAGTTACGACTACGAGCAGTACTTC. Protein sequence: CASSYDYEQYF.

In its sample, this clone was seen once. CDR3 residues: CASRWGANSPLHF. DNA of the CDR3: TGTGCCAGCAGATGGGGGGCTAATTCACCCCTCCACTTT. This rearrangement joins TRBV14 to TRBJ1-6; TRBD1 might be the D (6 bases). The length of the CDR3 is 13 residues. The ends were cut back, 6 bases at V and 6 bases at J, with 9 bases in the middle. Germline CDR1 and CDR2: SGHDN and FVKESK.

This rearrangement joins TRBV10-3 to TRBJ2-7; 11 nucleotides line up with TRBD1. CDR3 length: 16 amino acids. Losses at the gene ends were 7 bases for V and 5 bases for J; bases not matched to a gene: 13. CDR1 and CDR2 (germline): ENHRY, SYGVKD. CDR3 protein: CAITRTGGLLQHEQYF. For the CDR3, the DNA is TGTGCCATCACTAGGACAGGGGGCCTTCTACAACACGAGCAGTACTTC.

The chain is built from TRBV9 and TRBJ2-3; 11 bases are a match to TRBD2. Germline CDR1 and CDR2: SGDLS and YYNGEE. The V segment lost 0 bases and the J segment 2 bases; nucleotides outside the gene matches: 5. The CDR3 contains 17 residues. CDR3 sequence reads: CASSVDASGRPTDTQYF. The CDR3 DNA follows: TGTGCCAGCAGCGTAGACGCTAGCGGGAGGCCCACAGATACGCAGTATTTT.

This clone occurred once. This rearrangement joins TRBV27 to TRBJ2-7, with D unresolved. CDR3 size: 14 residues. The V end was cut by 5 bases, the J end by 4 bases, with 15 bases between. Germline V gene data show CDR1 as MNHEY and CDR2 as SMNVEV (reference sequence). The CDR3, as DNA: TGTGCCAGCAGTCCCAGGACGATCCGTTACGAGCAGTACTTC. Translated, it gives CASSPRTIRYEQYF.

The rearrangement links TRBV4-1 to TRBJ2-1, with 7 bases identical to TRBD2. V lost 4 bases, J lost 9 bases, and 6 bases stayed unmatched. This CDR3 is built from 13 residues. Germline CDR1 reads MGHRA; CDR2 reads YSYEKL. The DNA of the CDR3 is TGCGCCAGCAGCCTCCGAAGCGGGGTTGAGCAGTTCTTC. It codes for CASSLRSGVEQFF.

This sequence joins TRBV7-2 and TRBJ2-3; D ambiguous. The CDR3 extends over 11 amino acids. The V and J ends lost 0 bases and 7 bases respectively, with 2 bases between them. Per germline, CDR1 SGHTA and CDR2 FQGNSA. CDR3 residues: CASSLANTQYF. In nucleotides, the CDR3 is TGTGCCAGCAGCTTAGCTAATACGCAGTATTTT.

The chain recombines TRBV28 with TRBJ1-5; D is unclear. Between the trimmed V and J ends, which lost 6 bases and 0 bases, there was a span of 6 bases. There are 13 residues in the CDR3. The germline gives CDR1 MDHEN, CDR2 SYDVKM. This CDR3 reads CASRLLSNQPQHF. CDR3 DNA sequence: TGTGCCAGCAGGCTCCTTAGCAATCAGCCCCAGCATTTT.

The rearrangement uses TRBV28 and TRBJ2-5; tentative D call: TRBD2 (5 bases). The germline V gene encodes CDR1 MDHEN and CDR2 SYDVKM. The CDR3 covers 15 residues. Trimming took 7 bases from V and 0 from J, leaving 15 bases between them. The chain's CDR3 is CASKRGEGYQETQYF. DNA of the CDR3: TGTGCCAGCAAACGAGGAGAGGGCTACCAAGAGACCCAGTACTTC.

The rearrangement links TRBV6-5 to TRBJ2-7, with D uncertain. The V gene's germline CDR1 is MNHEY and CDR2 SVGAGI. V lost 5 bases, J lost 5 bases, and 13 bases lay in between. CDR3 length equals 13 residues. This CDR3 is CASSSSPTDEQYF. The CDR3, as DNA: TGTGCCAGCAGTAGCTCACCCACAGACGAGCAGTACTTC.

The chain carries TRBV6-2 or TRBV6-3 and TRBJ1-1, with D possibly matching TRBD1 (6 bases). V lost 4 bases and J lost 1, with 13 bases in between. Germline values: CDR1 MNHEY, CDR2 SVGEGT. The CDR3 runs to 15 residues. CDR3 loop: CASSSSGTKNTEAFF. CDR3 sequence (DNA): TGTGCCAGCAGTTCCTCCGGGACAAAGAACACTGAAGCTTTCTTT.

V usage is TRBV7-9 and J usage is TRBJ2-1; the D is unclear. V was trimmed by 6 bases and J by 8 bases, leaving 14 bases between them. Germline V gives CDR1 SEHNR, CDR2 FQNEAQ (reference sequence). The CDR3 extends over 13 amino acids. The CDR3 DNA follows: TGTGCCAGCAGGGTTGCCATGACGGATGAGCAGTTCTTC. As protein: CASRVAMTDEQFF.

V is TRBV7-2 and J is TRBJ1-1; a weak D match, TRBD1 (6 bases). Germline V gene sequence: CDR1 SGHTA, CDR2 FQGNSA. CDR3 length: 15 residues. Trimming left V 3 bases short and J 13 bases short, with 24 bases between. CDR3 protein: CASSFPSWGRQLVFF. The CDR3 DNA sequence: TGTGCCAGCAGCTTCCCCTCTTGGGGGCGTCAATTAGTTTTCTTT.

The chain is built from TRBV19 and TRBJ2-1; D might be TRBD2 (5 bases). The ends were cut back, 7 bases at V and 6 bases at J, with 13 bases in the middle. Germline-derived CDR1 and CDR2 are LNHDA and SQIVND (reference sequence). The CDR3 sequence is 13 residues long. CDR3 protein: CASNLLGSNEQFF. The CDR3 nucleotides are TGTGCCAGTAACCTATTGGGGAGCAATGAGCAGTTCTTC.

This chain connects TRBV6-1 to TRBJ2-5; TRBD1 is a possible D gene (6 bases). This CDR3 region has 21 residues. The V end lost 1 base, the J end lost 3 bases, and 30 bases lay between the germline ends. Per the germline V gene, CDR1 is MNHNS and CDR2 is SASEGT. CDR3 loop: CASSEELPSFRTEKTKETQYF. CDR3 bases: TGTGCCAGCAGTGAAGAGCTCCCGAGCTTTCGGACAGAAAAGACTAAAGAGACCCAGTACTTC.